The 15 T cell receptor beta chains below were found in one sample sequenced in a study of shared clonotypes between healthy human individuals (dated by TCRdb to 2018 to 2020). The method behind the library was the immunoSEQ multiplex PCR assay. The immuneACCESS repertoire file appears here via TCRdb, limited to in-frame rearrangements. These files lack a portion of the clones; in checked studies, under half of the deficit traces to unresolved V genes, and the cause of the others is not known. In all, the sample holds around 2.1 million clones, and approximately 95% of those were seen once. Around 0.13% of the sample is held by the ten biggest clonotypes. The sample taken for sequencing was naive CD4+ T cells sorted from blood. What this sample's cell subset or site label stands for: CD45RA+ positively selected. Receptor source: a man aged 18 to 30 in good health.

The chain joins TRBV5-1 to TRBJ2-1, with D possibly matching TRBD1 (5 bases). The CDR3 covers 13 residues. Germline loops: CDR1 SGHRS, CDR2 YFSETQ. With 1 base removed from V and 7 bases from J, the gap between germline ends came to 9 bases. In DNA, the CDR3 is TGCGCCAGCAGCTTGCAGGGTTCAAATGAGCAGTTCTTC. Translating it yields CASSLQGSNEQFF.

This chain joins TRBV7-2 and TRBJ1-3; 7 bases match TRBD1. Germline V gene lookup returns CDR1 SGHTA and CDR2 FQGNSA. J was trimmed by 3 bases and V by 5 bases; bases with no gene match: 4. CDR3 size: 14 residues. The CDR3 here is CASSTRDSGNTIYF. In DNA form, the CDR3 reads TGTGCCAGCAGCACCCGGGACAGTGGAAACACCATATATTTT.

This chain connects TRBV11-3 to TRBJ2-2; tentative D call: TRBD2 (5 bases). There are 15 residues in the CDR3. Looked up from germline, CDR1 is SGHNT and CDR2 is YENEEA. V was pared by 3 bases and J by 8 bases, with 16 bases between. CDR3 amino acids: CASSLQGGPEGELFF. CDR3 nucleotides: TGTGCCAGCAGCTTGCAAGGCGGGCCCGAAGGGGAGCTGTTTTTT.

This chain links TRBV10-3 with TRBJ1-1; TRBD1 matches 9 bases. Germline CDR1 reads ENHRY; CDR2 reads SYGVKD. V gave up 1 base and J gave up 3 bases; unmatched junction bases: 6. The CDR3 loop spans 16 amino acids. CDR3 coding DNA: TGTGCCATCAGTGAGTTAACAGGGGGCCCCCACACTGAAGCTTTCTTT. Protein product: CAISELTGGPHTEAFF.

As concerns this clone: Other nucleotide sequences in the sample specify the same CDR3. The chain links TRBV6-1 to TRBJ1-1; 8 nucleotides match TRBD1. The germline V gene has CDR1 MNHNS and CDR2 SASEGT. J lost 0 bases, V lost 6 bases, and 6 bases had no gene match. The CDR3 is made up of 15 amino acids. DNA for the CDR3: TGTGCCAGCAGAGGACAGGGTGGGGTGAACACTGAAGCTTTCTTT. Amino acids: CASRGQGGVNTEAFF.

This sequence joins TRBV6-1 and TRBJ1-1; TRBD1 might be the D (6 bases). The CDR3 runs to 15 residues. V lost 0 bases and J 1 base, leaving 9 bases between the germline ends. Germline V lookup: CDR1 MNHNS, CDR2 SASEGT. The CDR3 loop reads CASSEAQGWNTEAFF. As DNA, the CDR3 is TGTGCCAGCAGTGAAGCGCAGGGGTGGAACACTGAAGCTTTCTTT.

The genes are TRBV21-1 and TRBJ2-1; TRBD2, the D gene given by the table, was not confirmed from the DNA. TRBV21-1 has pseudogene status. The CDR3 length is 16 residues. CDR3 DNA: TGTGCCAGCAGCAAAGTATTGGCGGGAGGTGACAATGAGCAGTTCTTC. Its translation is CASSKVLAGGDNEQFF.

In DNA, the CDR3 is TGCGCCAGCAGCTTGGTAGGGATTAACACAGATACGCAGTATTTT. Its protein product is CASSLVGINTDTQYF. This chain links TRBV5-1 with TRBJ2-3, with D unclear. With 0 bases removed from V and 2 bases from J, the gap between germline ends came to 10 bases. Germline assignment: CDR1 SGHRS and CDR2 YFSETQ. The CDR3 extends over 15 amino acids.

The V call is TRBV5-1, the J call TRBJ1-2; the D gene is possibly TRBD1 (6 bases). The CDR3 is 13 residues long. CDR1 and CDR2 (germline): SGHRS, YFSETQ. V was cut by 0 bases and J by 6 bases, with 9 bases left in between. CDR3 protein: CASSLAQGDGYTF. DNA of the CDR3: TGCGCCAGCAGCTTGGCACAGGGAGATGGCTACACCTTC.

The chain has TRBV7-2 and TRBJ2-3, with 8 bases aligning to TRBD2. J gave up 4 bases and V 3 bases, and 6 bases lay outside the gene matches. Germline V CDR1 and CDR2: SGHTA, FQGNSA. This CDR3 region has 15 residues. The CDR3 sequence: CASSFPGLGADTQYF. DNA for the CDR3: TGTGCCAGCAGCTTTCCGGGACTAGGCGCAGATACGCAGTATTTT.

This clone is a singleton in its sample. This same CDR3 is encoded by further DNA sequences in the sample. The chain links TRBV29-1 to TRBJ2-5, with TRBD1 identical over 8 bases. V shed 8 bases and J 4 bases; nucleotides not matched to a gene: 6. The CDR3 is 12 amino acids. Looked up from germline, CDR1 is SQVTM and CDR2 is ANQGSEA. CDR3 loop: CSLGQGGETQYF. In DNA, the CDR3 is TGCAGCTTAGGACAGGGCGGAGAGACCCAGTACTTC.

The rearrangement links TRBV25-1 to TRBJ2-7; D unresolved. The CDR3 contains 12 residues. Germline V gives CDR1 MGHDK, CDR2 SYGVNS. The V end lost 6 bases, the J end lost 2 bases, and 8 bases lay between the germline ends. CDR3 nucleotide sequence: TGTGCCAGCAGGAAAGGAACCTACGAGCAGTACTTC. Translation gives CASRKGTYEQYF.

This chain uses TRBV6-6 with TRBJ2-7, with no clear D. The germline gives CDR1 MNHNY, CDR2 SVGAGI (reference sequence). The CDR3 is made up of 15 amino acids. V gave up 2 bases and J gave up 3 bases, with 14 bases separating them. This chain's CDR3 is CASSYVALGYYEQYF. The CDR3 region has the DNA TGTGCCAGCAGTTACGTGGCGCTCGGATACTACGAGCAGTACTTC.

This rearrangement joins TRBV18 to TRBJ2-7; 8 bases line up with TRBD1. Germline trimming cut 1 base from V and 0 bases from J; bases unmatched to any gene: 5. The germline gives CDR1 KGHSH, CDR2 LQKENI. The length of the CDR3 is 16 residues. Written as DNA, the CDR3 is TGTGCCAGCTCACCACTCCCAGGGGGCAGCTCCTACGAGCAGTACTTC. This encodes CASSPLPGGSSYEQYF.

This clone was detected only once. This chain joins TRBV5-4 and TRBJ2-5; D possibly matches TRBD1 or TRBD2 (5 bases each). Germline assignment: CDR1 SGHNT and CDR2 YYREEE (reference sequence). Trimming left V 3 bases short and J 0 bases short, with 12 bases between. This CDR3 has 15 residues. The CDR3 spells CASSWVGDDQETQYF. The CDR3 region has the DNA TGTGCCAGCAGCTGGGTTGGGGACGACCAAGAGACCCAGTACTTC.